This TCR beta chain was identified in a study of human T cells and chemical hapten exposure. TCRdb independently ran MiXCR on the RACE reads; one entry per CDR3 protein. The sample shows more than 300,000 distinct CDR3 sequences, around 5.5% of them seen only once. Time point meaning: pre-sensitization, week 0. The treatment: therapeutic diphenylcyclopropenone sensitization with weekly scalp DPC. Source: whole blood, taken in connection with sensitization to the hapten diphenylcyclopropenone (DPC). The sequence derives from a woman younger than 35 with alopecia areata. Some clones in this sample may be carry-over from other donors' samples.

The CDR3 region has the DNA TGCAGTGTTACTGAGGGGGGAAGGAGCTATGGCTACACCTTC. It codes for CSVTEGGRSYGYTF. J is TRBJ1-2 and V is TRBV20-1, with D possibly being TRBD1 (6 bases). The CDR3 loop spans 14 amino acids. The germline CDR1 and CDR2 sequences are DFQATT and SNEGSKA (reference sequence). V was clipped by 7 bases and J by 4 bases, with 19 bases between them.